This entry lists 9 T cell receptor beta chains sequenced from one sample in a study of cytomegalovirus exposure and HLA in healthy donors. 60 Vbeta and 13 Jbeta primers were used in PCR. TCRdb keeps only in-frame clones here, not all; method: immunoSEQ multiplex PCR. The sample table sets out roughly 120,000 clones. Specimen: PBMCs. Every receptor here comes from a man between 18 and 29 years old in good health and CMV-seronegative.

This chain joins TRBV7-8 and TRBJ1-5; D is unresolved. The CDR3 consists of 17 residues. With 1 base removed from V and 0 bases from J, the gap between germline ends came to 13 bases. From germline, CDR1 is SGHVS and CDR2 FQNEAQ. CDR3 coding DNA: TGTGCCAGCAGCTTAGGAGGCGTAGGTTATAGCAATCAGCCCCAGCATTTT. Its translation is CASSLGGVGYSNQPQHF.

This chain links TRBV7-9 with TRBJ2-1; 9 positions match TRBD1. The CDR3 consists of 12 residues. After removal of 4 bases from V and 10 bases from J, the junction contained 2 bases not matched to a gene. Germline V gene lookup returns CDR1 SEHNR and CDR2 FQNEAQ (reference sequence). CDR3: CASSWDRVEQFF. For the CDR3, the DNA is TGTGCCAGCAGCTGGGACAGGGTAGAGCAGTTCTTC.

The chain has TRBV10-3 and TRBJ2-7, with a possible D match to TRBD1 (6 bases). Between the trimmed V and J ends, which lost 3 bases and 1 base, there was a span of 16 bases. Germline V gene data show CDR1 as ENHRY and CDR2 as SYGVKD. This CDR3 region has 16 residues. Here the CDR3 DNA reads TGTGCCATCAGTGAACCGGACAGAACATCTTCCTACGAGCAGTACTTC. Translation gives CAISEPDRTSSYEQYF.

The chain carries TRBV11-2 and TRBJ2-1; 14 nucleotides align to TRBD2. This CDR3 has 17 residues. V shed 5 bases, J shed 6 bases, and the junction held 9 bases outside the gene matches. Germline values: CDR1 SGHAT, CDR2 FQNNGV. CDR3 region: CASSHGTSGREGNEQFF. CDR3 sequence (DNA): TGTGCCAGCAGCCACGGGACTAGCGGGAGAGAGGGCAATGAGCAGTTCTTC.

The chain uses TRBV11-2 and TRBJ2-3; D gene uncertain. Germline lookup yields CDR1 SGHAT and CDR2 FQNNGV. The V gene lost 5 bases and the J gene lost 3 bases, with 3 bases spanning the gap. CDR3 length: 11 residues. CDR3 sequence: CASSETDTQYF. CDR3 nucleotide sequence: TGTGCCAGCAGCGAGACAGATACGCAGTATTTT. Using reference TRBV11-2 and TRBJ2-3 for the parts outside the CDR3, the full variable domain is EAGVAQSPRYKIIEKRQSVAFWCNPISGHATLYWYQQILGQGPKLLIQFQNNGVVDDSQLPKDRFSAERLKGVDSTLKIQPAKLEDSAVYLCASSETDTQYFGPGTRLTVL.

This chain uses TRBV7-2 with TRBJ1-1; a weak D match, TRBD1 (6 bases). V was pared by 5 bases and J by 6 bases, with 22 bases between. The germline CDR1 and CDR2 sequences are SGHTA and FQGNSA. There are 16 residues in the CDR3. The CDR3 nucleotides are TGTGCCAGCAGCCCTCAGGGGTTCTTGATTGGACCTGAAGCTTTCTTT. It yields the protein CASSPQGFLIGPEAFF.

The chain couples TRBV6-4 to TRBJ2-2; 7 bases agree with TRBD1. With 8 bases clipped from V and 2 bases from J, the junction kept 5 bases outside the gene matches. In germline, CDR1 is MRHNA, CDR2 SNTAGT. The CDR3 has 14 amino acids. CDR3 nucleotide sequence: TGTGCCAGCGGAGACAGGGAAAACACCGGGGAGCTGTTTTTT. Translating gives CASGDRENTGELFF.

The chain uses TRBV5-1 and TRBJ1-1; TRBD1 might be the D (5 bases). Germline CDR1 SGHRS, CDR2 YFSETQ. V was shortened by 3 bases and J by 2 bases, with 11 bases between the two germline ends. The CDR3 runs to 14 residues. The CDR3 loop is CASSSGVPNTEAFF. The CDR3 DNA reads TGCGCCAGCAGCTCGGGGGTACCCAACACTGAAGCTTTCTTT.

This chain connects TRBV6-5 to TRBJ1-1; D is unclear. The germline V gene has CDR1 MNHEY and CDR2 SVGAGI. The CDR3 length is 14 residues. V gave up 6 bases and J gave up 3 bases, with 14 bases separating them. DNA of the CDR3: TGTGCCAGCAGCTCCCCGGGAGCCTACACTGAAGCTTTCTTT. This encodes CASSSPGAYTEAFF.